What follows are 27 T cell receptor beta chains derived from one specimen sequenced in a study of regulatory T cells in long-lasting Graves disease. The time point here: persistent/refractory GD, antithyroid drugs over 5 years with positive TRAb. From RNA extracted from PBMCs, the TCR library was made. Relying on iRepertoire HTBI primers and Arm-PCR of CDR3 regions, the team built TCR beta libraries. TCRdb reanalysed the multiplex PCR reads using MiXCR and keeps one entry per CDR3 protein. The data contain about 430,000 distinct CDR3 sequences, around 23% of them singletons. The input for sequencing was peripheral blood mononuclear cells (PBMCs), taken when the disease was refractory, from a patient treated with antithyroid drugs. These receptors originate from a female donor with Graves disease.

This chain connects TRBV20-1 to TRBJ2-7; 14 positions match TRBD2. The CDR3 consists of 17 residues. Germline V gene lookup returns CDR1 DFQATT and CDR2 SNEGSKA (reference sequence). V shed 0 bases, J shed 6 bases, and the junction held 10 bases outside the gene matches. For the CDR3, the DNA is TGCAGTGCTAGAGATTTGGGACTAGCGGGAGCGCGCGGCGAGCAGTACTTC. It yields the protein CSARDLGLAGARGEQYF.

The V and J genes are TRBV30 and TRBJ2-4, with 8 bases aligning to TRBD1. The germline CDR1 and CDR2 sequences are GTSNPN and SVGIG (reference sequence). There are 14 residues in the CDR3. Trimming removed 2 bases from V and 2 bases from J; junction bases left unmatched: 2. The CDR3 nucleotides are TGTGCCTGGAGTACAGGGGGTACCAAAAACATTCAGTACTTC. Its translation: CAWSTGGTKNIQYF.

This chain joins TRBV20-1 and TRBJ2-7; 11 bases are a match to TRBD2. Germline V gene sequence: CDR1 DFQATT, CDR2 SNEGSKA (reference sequence). The CDR3 is made up of 15 amino acids. The junction had 6 bases not matched to a gene; V was cut back by 3 bases and J by 2 bases. The CDR3 sequence is CSARTSGDPTYEQYF. CDR3 DNA sequence: TGCAGTGCTAGGACTAGCGGGGACCCTACCTACGAGCAGTACTTC.

This clonotype was detected many times. The rearrangement joins TRBV12-3 or TRBV12-4 to TRBJ2-5, with a possible D match to TRBD1 (5 bases). V lost 6 bases, J lost 5 bases, and 13 bases lay in between. The CDR3 contains 13 residues. CDR3 DNA: TGTGCCAGCAGCCCCGACTCAGGGGAGACCCAGTACTTC. This codes for CASSPDSGETQYF.

This clonotype was detected ten times or more. The J gene is TRBJ2-7, the V gene TRBV2; tentatively, D is TRBD1 or TRBD2 (5 bases each). The length of the CDR3 is 12 residues. Trimming took 4 bases from V and 6 from J, leaving 10 bases between them. Looked up from germline, CDR1 is SNHLY and CDR2 is FYNNEI. The CDR3 here is CASSASTGEQYF. The CDR3 DNA is TGTGCCAGCAGTGCTAGCACAGGCGAGCAGTACTTC. The full variable domain, completed using reference TRBV2 and TRBJ2-7, is EPEVTQTPSHQVTQMGQEVILRCVPISNHLYFYWYRQILGQKVEFLVSFYNNEISEKSEIFDDQFSVERPDGSNFTLKIRSTKLEDSAMYFCASSASTGEQYFGPGTRLTVT.

This clonotype was counted between two and nine times. The chain uses TRBV11-3 and TRBJ2-1; a possible D gene is TRBD2 (5 bases). The CDR3 consists of 13 residues. V lost 5 bases to trimming and J lost 6 bases, with 11 bases between them. Germline V gives CDR1 SGHNT, CDR2 YENEEA. CDR3 nucleotide sequence: TGTGCCAGCAGCGTGGACTCCCTCAATGAGCAGTTCTTC. This codes for CASSVDSLNEQFF.

This clonotype showed up many times. CDR3 in amino acids: CASSEDEVYRSYEQYF. The CDR3 DNA reads as TGTGCCAGCAGTGAAGATGAAGTCTATCGCTCCTACGAGCAGTACTTC. V gene TRBV2 combines with J gene TRBJ2-7; no firm D call. With 1 base removed from V and 0 bases from J, the gap between germline ends came to 13 bases. CDR1 SNHLY and CDR2 FYNNEI come from the germline V gene. The CDR3 runs to 16 residues.

Only a few counts were recorded for this clonotype. CDR3 nucleotide sequence: TGTGCCAGCAGTTTTTTCAGGACTAGCGCCCTGGATACGCAGTATTTT. Amino acid sequence: CASSFFRTSALDTQYF. The chain joins TRBV27 to TRBJ2-3, with 9 bases that match TRBD2. The CDR3 runs 16 residues. The germline CDR1 and CDR2 sequences are MNHEY and SMNVEV (reference sequence). J gave up 6 bases and V 3 bases, and 10 bases lay outside the gene matches.

This clonotype showed up many times. V and J are TRBV2 and TRBJ1-2; D is undetermined. CDR1 SNHLY and CDR2 FYNNEI come from the germline V gene. V shed 0 bases and J shed 8 bases, with 7 bases lying between them. The CDR3 loop spans 12 amino acids. CDR3 in DNA: TGTGCCAGCAGTGAAGCAGGGAGGGGCTACACCTTC. As protein: CASSEAGRGYTF.

The V and J genes are TRBV5-1 and TRBJ2-7; no clear D. Germline V CDR1 and CDR2: SGHRS, YFSETQ. The CDR3 has 14 amino acids. Trimming pared 0 bases from V and 6 bases from J, leaving 13 bases between. The CDR3 DNA sequence: TGCGCCAGCAGCTTGGAACAACCCCACCTCGAGCAGTACTTC. This gives the protein CASSLEQPHLEQYF.

This clonotype was detected ten times or more. This chain links TRBV28 with TRBJ2-7; 8 bases are a match to TRBD1. The J segment lost 6 bases and the V segment lost 6 bases, leaving 13 bases of the junction unmatched. The CDR3 is made up of 15 amino acids. Germline V gene data show CDR1 as MDHEN and CDR2 as SYDVKM. Written as DNA, the CDR3 is TGTGCCAGCAGCCGAACCGGGACAGGTAGGGGCGAGCAGTACTTC. It specifies CASSRTGTGRGEQYF. The full variable domain, rest sourced from reference TRBV28 and TRBJ2-7, is DVKVTQSSRYLVKRTGEKVFLECVQDMDHENMFWYRQDPGLGLRLIYFSYDVKMKEKGDIPEGYSVSREKKERFSLILESASTNQTSMYLCASSRTGTGRGEQYFGPGTRLTVT.

This clonotype was picked up a small number of times. This chain connects TRBV27 to TRBJ2-7; a weak D match, TRBD1 (6 bases). The V and J ends lost 6 bases and 7 bases respectively, with 19 bases between them. CDR1 is MNHEY, CDR2 SMNVEV, per germline (reference sequence). The CDR3 contains 14 residues. DNA for the CDR3: TGTGCCAGCAGCCCTGATCCCTTAGGGGGAGAGCAGTACTTC. Translation: CASSPDPLGGEQYF.

Concerning this clonotype itself: Relative to the germline gene, one junction end is altered; a read error may explain this. The rearrangement links TRBV27 to TRBJ1-5, with 7 bases matching TRBD1. CDR3 size: 15 residues. Germline CDR1 and CDR2: MNHEY and SMNVEV (reference sequence). The CDR3 reads CARSLAGQINQPQHF. For the CDR3, the DNA is TGTGCCCGCAGTTTGGCGGGACAGATAAATCAGCCCCAGCATTTT.

This clonotype was counted a few times. The chain carries TRBV6-2 or TRBV6-3 and TRBJ1-2, with D perhaps matching TRBD1 (5 bases). V was pared by 2 bases and J by 1 base, with 11 bases between. Germline values: CDR1 MNHEY, CDR2 SVGEGT. The CDR3 has 15 residues. In DNA, the CDR3 is TGTGCCAGCAGTTACGACGGGGGGAGTAACTATGGCTACACCTTC. This codes for CASSYDGGSNYGYTF.

V and J are TRBV7-9 and TRBJ2-7; D is unresolved. Germline assignment: CDR1 SEHNR and CDR2 FQNEAQ (reference sequence). This CDR3 comprises 12 residues. The ends were cut back, 1 base at V and 6 bases at J, with 7 bases in the middle. The CDR3 DNA is TGTGCCAGCAGCTTAGAACTAACCGAGCAGTACTTC. The encoded protein is CASSLELTEQYF.

The chain couples TRBV2 to TRBJ2-3; possibly TRBD1 or TRBD2 for D (5 bases each). Germline V lookup: CDR1 SNHLY, CDR2 FYNNEI. The CDR3 is 14 amino acids. The V gene lost 4 bases and the J gene lost 1 base, with 9 bases spanning the gap. CDR3 in amino acids: CASSAQGGTDTQYF. Here the CDR3 DNA reads TGTGCCAGCAGTGCTCAGGGAGGCACAGATACGCAGTATTTT. The full variable domain, rest sourced from reference TRBV2 and TRBJ2-3, is EPEVTQTPSHQVTQMGQEVILRCVPISNHLYFYWYRQILGQKVEFLVSFYNNEISEKSEIFDDQFSVERPDGSNFTLKIRSTKLEDSAMYFCASSAQGGTDTQYFGPGTRLTVL.

This chain links TRBV15 with TRBJ1-5; D gene ambiguous. The CDR3 spans 16 residues. Germline loops: CDR1 LNHNV, CDR2 YYDKDF (reference sequence). V was cut by 3 bases and J by 1 base, with 13 bases left in between. The CDR3 region is CATSSSDVPSNQPQHF. The CDR3 nucleotides are TGTGCCACCAGCAGCTCCGACGTCCCAAGCAATCAGCCCCAGCATTTT.

The chain couples TRBV28 to TRBJ2-7; no clear D gene. The CDR3 contains 14 residues. V dropped 1 base and J dropped 7 bases, with 14 bases sitting between them. Per the germline V gene, CDR1 is MDHEN and CDR2 is SYDVKM. CDR3 nucleotide sequence: TGTGCCAGCAGTTTATTCGAGGCCGGGTGGGAGCAGTACTTC. This translates into CASSLFEAGWEQYF.

This clonotype was detected ten times or more. The rearrangement uses TRBV12-3 or TRBV12-4 and TRBJ2-7, with a possible D match to TRBD2 (5 bases). The V and J ends lost 8 bases and 5 bases respectively, with 16 bases between them. This CDR3 comprises 13 residues. The CDR3 protein is CASRPSGGDEQYF. The CDR3 DNA is TGTGCCAGCCGCCCGAGCGGAGGAGACGAGCAGTACTTC.

This clonotype was counted ten times or more. The rearrangement links TRBV6-5 to TRBJ1-2; no clear D gene. The V end was cut by 0 bases, the J end by 5 bases, with 7 bases between. This CDR3 is built from 13 residues. Germline lookup yields CDR1 MNHEY and CDR2 SVGAGI. CDR3 amino acids: CASSYSGDYGYTF. Written as DNA, the CDR3 is TGTGCCAGCAGTTACTCCGGGGATTATGGCTACACCTTC.

This clonotype has a handful of counts. The chain is built from TRBV3-1 and TRBJ2-7; 14 nucleotides align to TRBD2. This CDR3 is built from 16 residues. Germline CDR1 and CDR2: LGHDT and YNNKEL (reference sequence). V was pared by 5 bases and J by 1 base, with 4 bases of the junction left unmatched. In nucleotides, the CDR3 is TGTGCCAGCAGCTCGGGACTAGCGGGAGTTTCCTACGAGCAGTACTTC. Amino acid sequence: CASSSGLAGVSYEQYF.

In nucleotides, the CDR3 is TGTGCCAGCAGTCTCCGGGACGGTCGGTACAATGAGCAGTTCTTC. Translating gives CASSLRDGRYNEQFF. J is TRBJ2-1 and V is TRBV27; D is tentatively TRBD1 or TRBD2 (5 bases each). The CDR3 is made up of 15 amino acids. CDR1 is MNHEY and CDR2 is SMNVEV in the germline V gene (reference sequence). V dropped 5 bases and J dropped 4 bases, with 15 bases sitting between them.

This clonotype was detected ten times or more. The chain couples TRBV28 to TRBJ1-1, with 7 bases aligning to TRBD1. This CDR3 is built from 14 residues. Germline assignment: CDR1 MDHEN and CDR2 SYDVKM. V was clipped by 6 bases and J by 7 bases; unmatched bases: 11. Here the CDR3 DNA reads TGTGCCAGCAGAACCCACCGTACAGGGGTTGAAGCTTTCTTT. Translating gives CASRTHRTGVEAFF.

This clonotype was counted many times. V gene TRBV12-3 or TRBV12-4 combines with J gene TRBJ2-7; D is undetermined. This CDR3 contains 13 residues. Trimming cost V 3 bases and J 7 bases, with 13 bases left between them. CDR3 amino acids: CASSLDALGEQYF. The CDR3 DNA reads TGTGCCAGCAGTTTGGACGCGTTGGGTGAGCAGTACTTC.

Of note for this clonotype: Possible read error: a much larger clone is one base away. The genes are TRBV7-9 and TRBJ1-1; no definite D call. Germline V lookup: CDR1 SEHNR, CDR2 FQNEAQ (reference sequence). CDR3 length: 16 amino acids. In nucleotides, the CDR3 is TGTTCCAGCAGCTTAGGCGGACCCCCTCGAGGAACTGAAGCTTTCTTT. Its translation is CSSSLGGPPRGTEAFF.

This clonotype has more than one count but fewer than ten. The chain is built from TRBV5-1 and TRBJ2-5, with a tentative D call TRBD2 (5 bases). Germline-derived CDR1 and CDR2 are SGHRS and YFSETQ. The CDR3 runs 17 residues. The ends were cut back, 0 bases at V and 1 base at J, with 16 bases in the middle. The CDR3 is CASSLGRYNAAQETQYF. CDR3 sequence (DNA): TGCGCCAGCAGCTTGGGGAGGTACAACGCGGCCCAAGAGACCCAGTACTTC.

The genes are TRBV29-1 and TRBJ1-3; D is unresolved. This CDR3 region has 14 residues. The germline CDR1 and CDR2 sequences are SQVTM and ANQGSEA. Deletions cut 3 bases from V and 0 bases from J, with 9 bases between. CDR3 DNA sequence: TGCAGCGTTGATGGCTCGGGCTCTGGAAACACCATATATTTT. This sequence encodes CSVDGSGSGNTIYF.